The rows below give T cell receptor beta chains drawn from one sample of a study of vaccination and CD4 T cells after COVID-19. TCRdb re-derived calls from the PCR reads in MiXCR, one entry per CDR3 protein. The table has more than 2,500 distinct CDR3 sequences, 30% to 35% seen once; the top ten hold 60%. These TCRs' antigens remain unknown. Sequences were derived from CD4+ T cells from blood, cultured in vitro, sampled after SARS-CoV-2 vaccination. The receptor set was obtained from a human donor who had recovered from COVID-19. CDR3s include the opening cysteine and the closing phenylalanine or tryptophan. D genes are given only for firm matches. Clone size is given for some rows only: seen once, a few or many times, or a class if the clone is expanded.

TGTGCCAGCGATCCCACCCAGGGAGGGGGGTACTATGGCTACACCTTC CASDPTQGGGYYGYTF few TRBV28 16 NA TRBJ1-2
TGCAGTGCTACCACCGGGACTAGCGGGGGGGCCCATAGTGAGACCCAGTACTTC CSATTGTSGGAHSETQYF many TRBV20-1 18 TRBD2 TRBJ2-5
TGTGCCAGCAGCTTGGACTGGGACACTGAAGCTTTCTTT CASSLDWDTEAFF NA TRBV5-6 13 NA TRBJ1-1
TGCGCCAGCAGCCAAGATGGGATCCAGGGATCCTACGAGCAGTACTTC CASSQDGIQGSYEQYF NA TRBV4-1 16 NA TRBJ2-7
TGTGCCAGCAGCAAGGGGACAGGGGATGGCTACACCTTC CASSKGTGDGYTF NA TRBV7-8 13 TRBD1 TRBJ1-2
TGTGCCAGCGGAAGAACAGGGGGAGCTTTCTTT CASGRTGGAFF NA TRBV6-1 11 TRBD1 TRBJ1-1
TGCAGTGCCGCCAGTAATAGACAGGGGAACCTTCAGGAGACCCAGTACTTC CSAASNRQGNLQETQYF few TRBV20-1 17 TRBD1 TRBJ2-5
TGTGCCAGTAAACTTAGCGGGGGCCTTAGCTCCTACGAGCAGTACTTC CASKLSGGLSSYEQYF NA TRBV19 16 TRBD2 TRBJ2-7
TGTGCCAGCAGATTAACTAGCGAGGGGATCTACGAGCAGTACTTC CASRLTSEGIYEQYF NA TRBV27 15 TRBD2 TRBJ2-7
TGTGCCAGCAGTGGGGAGGGGACAGATACGCAGTATTTT CASSGEGTDTQYF large TRBV2 13 TRBD2 TRBJ2-3
TGTGCCACCAGCAGAGATGGTGTACGAGGGGCCAACGGCTACACCTTC CATSRDGVRGANGYTF few TRBV15 16 NA TRBJ1-2
TGTGCCAGCAGCCCCGGGATTTTCGGTCAGCCCCAGCATTTT CASSPGIFGQPQHF NA TRBV7-2 14 NA TRBJ1-5
TGTGCCAGCAGTTACCCAAAAACCGGGATTGAGGGGGGGGAGCAGTACTTC CASSYPKTGIEGGEQYF NA TRBV6-5 17 NA TRBJ2-7
TGTGCCAGCAGCCCCGGGACAGGCAATCAGCCCCAGCATTTT CASSPGTGNQPQHF NA TRBV4-2 14 TRBD1 TRBJ1-5
TGTGCCAGCAGTCTAGGGACGGGAGGCGAGCAGTACTTC CASSLGTGGEQYF medium-sized TRBV6-1 13 TRBD2 TRBJ2-7
TGTGCCAGCAGCTCCACAGGGGGCGGCAATCAGCCCCAGCATTTT CASSSTGGGNQPQHF medium-sized TRBV7-2 15 TRBD1 TRBJ1-5
TGTGCCAGCAGCCACAGGGCTGGGGCCAACGTCCTGACTTTC CASSHRAGANVLTF NA TRBV5-4 14 NA TRBJ2-6
TGTGCCAGCAGCACACGACAGGGTTGTTTCCACGAGCAGTACTTC CASSTRQGCFHEQYF few TRBV21-1 15 NA TRBJ2-7
TGCAGTGCTAAGGGGACCTCTGGAAACACCATATATTTT CSAKGTSGNTIYF NA TRBV20-1 13 NA TRBJ1-3